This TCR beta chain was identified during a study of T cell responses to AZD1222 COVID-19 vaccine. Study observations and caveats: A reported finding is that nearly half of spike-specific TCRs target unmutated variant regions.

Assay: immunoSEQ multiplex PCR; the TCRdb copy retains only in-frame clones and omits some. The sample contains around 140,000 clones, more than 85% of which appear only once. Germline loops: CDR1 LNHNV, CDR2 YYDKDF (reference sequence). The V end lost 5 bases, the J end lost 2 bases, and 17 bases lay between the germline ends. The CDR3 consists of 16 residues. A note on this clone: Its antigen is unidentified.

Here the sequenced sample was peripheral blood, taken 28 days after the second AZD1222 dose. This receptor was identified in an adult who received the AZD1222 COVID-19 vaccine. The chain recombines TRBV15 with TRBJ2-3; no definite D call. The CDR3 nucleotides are TGTGCCACCAGCGACCACCCCCTAGGGAACACAGATACGCAGTATTTT. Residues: CATSDHPLGNTDTQYF.